This entry features one TCR beta chain sequence. These data are taken from a study of blood T cell repertoires in COVID-19. The overall study: Acute-phase and convalescent COVID-19 samples originated in the United States, Italy and Spain. Sources were T cells, B-cell-depleted T cells, or PBMCs; the material itself was cDNA or gDNA.

There are 18 residues in the CDR3. The germline CDR1 and CDR2 sequences are SGHRS and YFSETQ. V gave up 0 bases and J gave up 1 base, with 14 bases separating them. TCRdb keeps only in-frame clones here, not all; method: immunoSEQ multiplex PCR. The sample yields approximately 130,000 clones, more than 80% seen once. This chain uses TRBV5-1 with TRBJ2-6, with a possible D match to TRBD1 (5 bases). Sequencing input: peripheral blood. The TCR was taken from a human donor in a cohort sampled during active COVID-19. For the CDR3, the DNA is TGCGCCAGCAGCTTGGGTGGGCCAAAGGGGTCTGGGGCCAACGTCCTGACTTTC. Its translation: CASSLGGPKGSGANVLTF.